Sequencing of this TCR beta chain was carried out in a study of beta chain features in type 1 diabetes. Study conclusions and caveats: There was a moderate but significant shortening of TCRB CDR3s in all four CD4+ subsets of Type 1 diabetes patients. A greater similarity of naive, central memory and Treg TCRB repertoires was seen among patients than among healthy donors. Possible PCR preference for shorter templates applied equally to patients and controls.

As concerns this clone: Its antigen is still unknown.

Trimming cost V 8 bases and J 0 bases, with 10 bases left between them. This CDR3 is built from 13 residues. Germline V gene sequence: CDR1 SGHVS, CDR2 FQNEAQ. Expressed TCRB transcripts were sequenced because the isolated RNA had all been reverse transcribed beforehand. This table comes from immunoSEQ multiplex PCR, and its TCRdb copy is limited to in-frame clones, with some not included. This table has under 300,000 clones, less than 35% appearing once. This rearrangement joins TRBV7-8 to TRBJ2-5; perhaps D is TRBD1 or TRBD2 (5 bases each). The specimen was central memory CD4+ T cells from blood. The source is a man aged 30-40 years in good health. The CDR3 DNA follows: TGTGCCAGCTCATTGGGGGACCAAGAGACCCAGTACTTC. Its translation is CASSLGDQETQYF.